This TCR beta chain was captured in a study of cytomegalovirus exposure and HLA in healthy donors. The primer mix had 60 Vbeta and 13 Jbeta primers. Generated by immunoSEQ multiplex PCR, the TCRdb table keeps only in-frame clones and is missing some. Among around 210,000 clones listed, around four fifths were seen once. Germline values: CDR1 SGHDT, CDR2 YYEEEE. The CDR3 is 14 residues long. J is TRBJ2-5 and V is TRBV5-6, with 9 nucleotides matching TRBD1. The J call is in doubt because the DNA end fits TRBJ2-7 better. The sequencing sample was made of PBMCs. This sequence was found in a man between 45 and 60 years old in good health and CMV-seronegative. The CDR3 DNA follows: TGTGCCAGCAGCCGCGGGACAGGGTGGATCGAGCAGTACTTC. Its protein is CASSRGTGWIEQYF.